A selection of T cell receptor beta chains follows, all from one sample in a study of OX40 agonist ivuxolimab in advanced cancers. The protocol was immunoSEQ multiplex PCR, while the TCRdb copy is restricted to in-frame clones and leaves out a portion. This sample has around 77,000 clones, with 80% to 95% found just once. Sequencing was performed on CD4+ or CD8+ T cells sorted from blood, taken in a trial of the OX40 agonist ivuxolimab. All receptors come from an adult with an advanced solid tumor such as melanoma, head and neck, liver or kidney cancer. Both conserved end residues are part of each CDR3. The D gene is left open where the match is weak. Size is stated for part of the rows, as once, few or many counts, or as a class when the clone is expanded.

CDR3 protein | CDR3 DNA | D gene | J gene | clone size | V gene | CDR3 length
CASSLMVAGYNEQFF | TGTGCCAGCAGCTTAATGGTAGCGGGCTACAATGAGCAGTTCTTC | TRBD2 | TRBJ2-1 | few | TRBV7-3 | 15
CASSLSFPAGGDVSYEQYF | TGTGCCAGCAGTTTATCGTTTCCGGCGGGTGGCGACGTAAGCTACGAGCAGTACTTC | - | TRBJ2-7 | - | TRBV27 | 19
CASSLLTNPTNEQFF | TGCGCCAGCAGCTTGCTGACCAACCCGACCAATGAGCAGTTCTTC | - | TRBJ2-1 | - | TRBV5-1 | 15
CASSRPGTGNTEAFF | TGTGCCAGCAGCCGTCCCGGGACAGGGAACACTGAAGCTTTCTTT | TRBD1 | TRBJ1-1 | - | TRBV7-9 | 15
CASSISSGSGNTIYF | TGTGCCAGCAGCATATCTAGTGGGTCTGGAAACACCATATATTTT | - | TRBJ1-3 | once | TRBV7-6 | 15
CASSLEGLAGGSGNTIYF | TGTGCCAGCAGCTTAGAGGGCTTGGCGGGGGGCTCTGGAAACACCATATATTTT | - | TRBJ1-3 | - | TRBV7-2 | 18
CSVARPRGLALEQYF | TGCAGCGTCGCTCGTCCCAGGGGGCTAGCTCTCGAGCAGTACTTC | TRBD1 | TRBJ2-7 | - | TRBV29-1 | 15
CASSFATRDRENTEAFF | TGTGCCAGCAGCTTCGCGACCCGGGACAGAGAGAACACTGAAGCTTTCTTT | TRBD1 | TRBJ1-1 | - | TRBV5-5 | 17
CSVRQGVDYGYTF | TGCAGCGTTCGACAGGGGGTTGACTATGGCTACACCTTC | TRBD1 | TRBJ1-2 | - | TRBV29-1 | 13
CASSTSSYNEQFF | TGTGCCAGCAGTACCAGCTCCTACAATGAGCAGTTCTTC | - | TRBJ2-1 | - | TRBV6-1 | 13
CASSAQGASGNTIYF | TGTGCCAGCAGTGCACAGGGGGCGTCTGGAAACACCATATATTTT | TRBD1 | TRBJ1-3 | - | TRBV6-5 | 15
CASSPRGGYEQYF | TGTGCCAGCTCACCTCGGGGGGGATACGAGCAGTACTTC | TRBD2 | TRBJ2-7 | - | TRBV11-3 | 13
CAWSLTPATEAFF | TGTGCCTGGAGTCTTACTCCGGCGACTGAAGCTTTCTTT | - | TRBJ1-1 | - | TRBV30 | 13
CASSPPGLSYEQYF | TGTGCCAGCAGCCCGCCGGGACTGAGTTACGAGCAGTACTTC | - | TRBJ2-7 | once | TRBV7-8 | 14
CASSPIYNTEAFF | TGTGCCAGCTCACCGATCTATAATACTGAAGCTTTCTTT | - | TRBJ1-1 | - | TRBV18 | 13
CASSIDRDRGEYGGNQPQHF | TGTGCCAGTAGTATAGACCGGGACAGGGGGGAATATGGAGGCAATCAGCCCCAGCATTTT | TRBD1 | TRBJ1-5 | - | TRBV19 | 20
CASSETGVLFRGDEKLFF | TGTGCCAGCAGTGAAACCGGGGTCCTTTTTCGGGGGGATGAAAAACTGTTTTTT | - | TRBJ1-4 | - | TRBV2 | 18
CASSRDSFSTNYGYTF | TGTGCCAGTAGCCGGGACAGTTTTAGCACTAACTATGGCTACACCTTC | TRBD1 | TRBJ1-2 | once | TRBV19 | 16
CASSESRLRTEAFF | TGTGCCAGCAGTGAGAGCAGGCTGCGCACTGAAGCTTTCTTT | - | TRBJ1-1 | - | TRBV2 | 14
CASSLDVGYSGNTIYF | TGTGCCAGCAGCTTAGACGTCGGATACTCTGGAAACACCATATATTTT | - | TRBJ1-3 | - | TRBV7-6 | 16
CSVDEENTGELFF | TGCAGCGTTGACGAAGAGAACACCGGGGAGCTGTTTTTT | - | TRBJ2-2 | - | TRBV29-1 | 13
CAAGTLLSTDTQYF | TGTGCCGCAGGGACCCTACTTTCCACAGATACGCAGTATTTT | - | TRBJ2-3 | - | TRBV6-1 | 14
CASSLGASGSGEQYF | TGTGCCAGCAGCCTGGGGGCTAGCGGGAGTGGCGAGCAGTACTTC | TRBD2 | TRBJ2-7 | - | TRBV7-3 | 15
CASSSGDQETQYF | TGTGCCAGTAGCTCAGGGGACCAAGAGACCCAGTACTTC | - | TRBJ2-5 | - | TRBV13 | 13
CASSPVIADYEQYF | TGTGCCAGCAGCCCCGTGATAGCTGACTACGAGCAGTACTTC | - | TRBJ2-7 | - | TRBV7-9 | 14